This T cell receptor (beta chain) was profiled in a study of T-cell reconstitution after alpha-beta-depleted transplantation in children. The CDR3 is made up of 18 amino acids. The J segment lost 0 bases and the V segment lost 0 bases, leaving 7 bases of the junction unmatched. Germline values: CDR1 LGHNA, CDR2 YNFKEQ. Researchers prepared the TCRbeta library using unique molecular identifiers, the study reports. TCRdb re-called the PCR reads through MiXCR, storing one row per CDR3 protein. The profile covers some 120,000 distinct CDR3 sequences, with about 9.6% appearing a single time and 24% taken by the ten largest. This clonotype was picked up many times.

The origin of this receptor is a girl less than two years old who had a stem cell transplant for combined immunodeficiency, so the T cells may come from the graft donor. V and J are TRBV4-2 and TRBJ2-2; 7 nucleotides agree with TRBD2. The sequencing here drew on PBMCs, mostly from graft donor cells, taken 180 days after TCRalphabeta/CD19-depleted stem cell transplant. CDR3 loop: CASSQERLAAANTGELFF. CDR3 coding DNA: TGTGCCAGCAGCCAAGAGCGGCTAGCGGCCGCGAACACCGGGGAGCTGTTTTTT.